Listed below are T cell receptor beta chains from one sample, sequenced in a study of blood T cell repertoires in COVID-19. Assay used: immunoSEQ multiplex PCR; TCRdb lists only in-frame clones, some missing. The sample holds about 160,000 clones, 85% seen once. Sequences were obtained from peripheral blood. The receptors derive from a human donor with acute or convalescent COVID-19. The donor label of this sample is uncertain. Both conserved end residues are part of each CDR3. D genes are given only for firm matches. Clone sizes are given selectively: once, few, many, or a class where the clone is expanded.

j_gene: TRBJ2-3
d_gene: -
v_gene: TRBV5-1
abundance: once
CDR3aa: CASSLDLGSGNTQYF
CDR3nt: TGCGCCAGCAGCTTGGATCTGGGATCGGGGAATACGCAGTATTTT

j_gene: TRBJ2-2
d_gene: TRBD1
v_gene: TRBV5-4
abundance: -
CDR3aa: CASSPSGTGNTGELFF
CDR3nt: TGTGCCAGCAGCCCATCCGGGACAGGTAACACCGGGGAGCTGTTTTTT

j_gene: TRBJ2-2
d_gene: -
v_gene: TRBV3-1/TRBV3-2
abundance: -
CDR3aa: CASSPPRGGTGELFF
CDR3nt: TGTGCCAGCAGCCCGCCGAGAGGGGGAACCGGGGAGCTGTTTTTT

j_gene: TRBJ1-6
d_gene: -
v_gene: TRBV2
abundance: -
CDR3aa: CASTNSRNSPLHF
CDR3nt: TGTGCCAGCACTAACAGCCGTAATTCACCCCTCCACTTT

j_gene: TRBJ2-3
d_gene: -
v_gene: TRBV11-3
abundance: -
CDR3aa: CASSRGQGSTDTQYF
CDR3nt: TGTGCCAGCAGCCGCGGGCAGGGGAGCACAGATACGCAGTATTTT

j_gene: TRBJ2-3
d_gene: TRBD2
v_gene: TRBV9
abundance: -
CDR3aa: CASSAHIAGGSTDTQYF
CDR3nt: TGTGCCAGCAGCGCCCATATCGCGGGGGGAAGCACAGATACGCAGTATTTT

j_gene: TRBJ1-3
d_gene: -
v_gene: TRBV3-1/TRBV3-2
abundance: -
CDR3aa: CASSRTGSGNTIYF
CDR3nt: TGTGCCAGCAGCCGAACAGGGTCTGGAAACACCATATATTTT

j_gene: TRBJ2-5
d_gene: TRBD1
v_gene: TRBV2
abundance: once
CDR3aa: CASHRGQETQYF
CDR3nt: TGTGCCAGCCACAGGGGCCAAGAGACCCAGTACTTC

j_gene: TRBJ1-2
d_gene: -
v_gene: TRBV6-5
abundance: -
CDR3aa: CASSSTNSGQNYGYTF
CDR3nt: TGTGCCAGCAGTTCCACCAACTCCGGACAGAACTATGGCTACACCTTC

j_gene: TRBJ1-1
d_gene: TRBD1
v_gene: TRBV30
abundance: -
CDR3aa: CAWSGLGQSSSEAFF
CDR3nt: TGTGCCTGGAGTGGCCTGGGACAGTCTTCGTCGGAAGCTTTCTTT

j_gene: TRBJ1-5
d_gene: -
v_gene: TRBV19
abundance: -
CDR3aa: CASIHVGGRDQPQHF
CDR3nt: TGTGCCAGTATTCATGTGGGGGGGCGAGATCAGCCCCAGCATTTT

j_gene: TRBJ1-1
d_gene: -
v_gene: TRBV7-8
abundance: -
CDR3aa: CASSLVRGTEAFF
CDR3nt: TGTGCCAGCAGCTTAGTACGGGGGACTGAAGCTTTCTTT

j_gene: TRBJ1-1
d_gene: -
v_gene: TRBV27
abundance: once
CDR3aa: CASSLFSLDTEAFF
CDR3nt: TGTGCCAGCAGTTTATTCTCTCTTGACACTGAAGCTTTCTTT

j_gene: TRBJ2-7
d_gene: -
v_gene: TRBV19
abundance: -
CDR3aa: CASSRDSTYEQYF
CDR3nt: TGTGCCAGTAGTCGGGACTCCACCTACGAGCAGTACTTC

j_gene: TRBJ1-6
d_gene: -
v_gene: TRBV30
abundance: -
CDR3aa: CAWNGAGKNSPLHF
CDR3nt: TGTGCCTGGAACGGTGCAGGGAAAAATTCACCCCTCCACTTT

j_gene: TRBJ1-1
d_gene: -
v_gene: TRBV7-3
abundance: -
CDR3aa: CASSAGRNTEAFF
CDR3nt: TGTGCCAGCAGTGCAGGTAGGAACACTGAAGCTTTCTTT

j_gene: TRBJ2-3
d_gene: -
v_gene: TRBV3-1/TRBV3-2
abundance: -
CDR3aa: CASSPPSGYTQYF
CDR3nt: TGTGCCAGCAGCCCCCCCAGCGGGTATACGCAGTATTTT

j_gene: TRBJ1-5
d_gene: -
v_gene: TRBV6-1
abundance: -
CDR3aa: CASSEGLLSQHF
CDR3nt: TGTGCCAGCAGTGAGGGGCTGCTGTCCCAGCATTTT

j_gene: TRBJ1-4
d_gene: -
v_gene: TRBV3-1/TRBV3-2
abundance: -
CDR3aa: CASSQEGRVVELFF
CDR3nt: TGTGCCAGCAGCCAAGAGGGCAGGGTGGTTGAACTGTTTTTT

j_gene: TRBJ1-2
d_gene: TRBD1
v_gene: TRBV11-2
abundance: -
CDR3aa: CASSLGTGIGYGYTF
CDR3nt: TGTGCCAGCAGCTTAGGGACAGGGATCGGCTATGGCTACACCTTC

j_gene: TRBJ2-4
d_gene: -
v_gene: TRBV19
abundance: -
CDR3aa: CASSRPRPGSENIQYF
CDR3nt: TGTGCCAGTAGTCGTCCCCGCCCGGGGAGCGAGAACATTCAGTACTTC

j_gene: TRBJ1-2
d_gene: TRBD1
v_gene: TRBV6-5
abundance: -
CDR3aa: CAISSRGHGYTF
CDR3nt: TGTGCCATTTCAAGCAGGGGGCATGGCTACACCTTC

j_gene: TRBJ1-5
d_gene: TRBD1
v_gene: TRBV19
abundance: -
CDR3aa: CASSRRQGGMQPQHF
CDR3nt: TGTGCCAGTAGTAGGAGACAGGGGGGAATGCAGCCCCAGCATTTT

j_gene: TRBJ1-2
d_gene: -
v_gene: TRBV7-9
abundance: -
CDR3aa: CASSENYGYTF
CDR3nt: TGTGCCAGCAGCGAGAACTATGGCTACACCTTC

j_gene: TRBJ2-7
d_gene: -
v_gene: TRBV10-2
abundance: -
CDR3aa: CASTVDGSYEQYF
CDR3nt: TGCGCCAGCACCGTAGACGGGTCCTACGAGCAGTACTTC

j_gene: TRBJ2-7
d_gene: TRBD1
v_gene: TRBV3-1/TRBV3-2
abundance: -
CDR3aa: CASSLTWTGGGQYF
CDR3nt: TGTGCCAGCAGCCTCACCTGGACAGGGGGGGGCCAGTACTTC

j_gene: TRBJ2-4
d_gene: -
v_gene: TRBV11-2
abundance: -
CDR3aa: CASSRGSRAGNIQYF
CDR3nt: TGTGCCAGCAGCCGTGGATCCCGGGCGGGGAACATTCAGTACTTC

j_gene: TRBJ2-1
d_gene: -
v_gene: TRBV18
abundance: -
CDR3aa: CASSPRTYNEQFF
CDR3nt: TGTGCCAGCTCACCCCGGACATACAATGAGCAGTTCTTC

j_gene: TRBJ1-1
d_gene: TRBD1
v_gene: TRBV7-9
abundance: -
CDR3aa: CASADRGLSEAFF
CDR3nt: TGTGCCAGCGCGGACAGGGGGCTTTCCGAAGCTTTCTTT

j_gene: TRBJ2-5
d_gene: TRBD2
v_gene: TRBV24-1
abundance: -
CDR3aa: CATTRGGGETQYF
CDR3nt: TGTGCCACCACCCGGGGGGGCGGAGAGACCCAGTACTTC

j_gene: TRBJ1-1
d_gene: -
v_gene: TRBV2
abundance: -
CDR3aa: CASSEGRGTEAFF
CDR3nt: TGTGCCAGCAGTGAAGGTAGAGGGACTGAAGCTTTCTTT

j_gene: TRBJ1-3
d_gene: -
v_gene: TRBV30
abundance: -
CDR3aa: CAWSGGGNTIYF
CDR3nt: TGTGCCTGGAGTGGGGGGGGGAACACCATATATTTT

j_gene: TRBJ1-2
d_gene: TRBD1
v_gene: TRBV12-3/TRBV12-4
abundance: -
CDR3aa: CASSAQTGGGYTF
CDR3nt: TGTGCCAGCAGTGCCCAGACAGGGGGAGGCTACACCTTC

j_gene: TRBJ2-1
d_gene: -
v_gene: TRBV11-2
abundance: -
CDR3aa: CASSQGVAGYHEQFF
CDR3nt: TGTGCCAGCAGCCAGGGGGTAGCGGGGTATCATGAGCAGTTCTTC

j_gene: TRBJ1-2
d_gene: -
v_gene: TRBV7-9
abundance: -
CDR3aa: CASSLGTGNYGYTF
CDR3nt: TGTGCCAGCAGCTTAGGTACAGGCAACTATGGCTACACCTTC

j_gene: TRBJ1-3
d_gene: -
v_gene: TRBV4-2
abundance: -
CDR3aa: CASSQDADPRGGNTIYF
CDR3nt: TGTGCCAGCAGCCAAGATGCAGACCCCCGGGGGGGAAACACCATATATTTT

j_gene: TRBJ1-1
d_gene: -
v_gene: TRBV7-9
abundance: -
CDR3aa: CASSLNGGKGTEAFF
CDR3nt: TGTGCCAGCAGCCTTAACGGGGGGAAGGGCACTGAAGCTTTCTTT

j_gene: TRBJ2-4
d_gene: TRBD1
v_gene: TRBV18
abundance: -
CDR3aa: CASSPPGQGGRDIQYF
CDR3nt: TGTGCCAGCTCACCTCCGGGACAGGGCGGTCGGGACATTCAGTACTTC

j_gene: TRBJ2-1
d_gene: -
v_gene: TRBV24-1
abundance: once
CDR3aa: CATSGSNDNEQFF
CDR3nt: TGTGCCACCAGTGGATCTAATGACAATGAGCAGTTCTTC

j_gene: TRBJ2-5
d_gene: TRBD1
v_gene: TRBV5-1
abundance: -
CDR3aa: CASTITGQGAQWVTKETQYF
CDR3nt: TGCGCCAGCACCATCACCGGACAGGGGGCCCAGTGGGTGACAAAAGAGACCCAGTACTTC

j_gene: TRBJ2-3
d_gene: -
v_gene: TRBV7-3
abundance: -
CDR3aa: CASSLIGPGTDTQYF
CDR3nt: TGTGCCAGCAGCTTAATCGGACCGGGGACAGATACGCAGTATTTT

j_gene: TRBJ1-4
d_gene: TRBD1
v_gene: TRBV19
abundance: -
CDR3aa: CASSIRGLKEKLFF
CDR3nt: TGTGCCAGTAGTATCAGGGGGCTAAAAGAAAAACTGTTTTTT